The 16 T cell receptor beta chains below come from one sample, sequenced in a study of monozygotic twins with cystic fibrosis. Only in-frame clones appear in the TCRdb table, and some are missing; sequencing was by immunoSEQ multiplex PCR. Here the sample spans 25,000 to 30,000 clones, 90% being singletons. The sequencing sample was made of blood. These receptors all stem from a girl aged 2-10 years with cystic fibrosis.

V gene TRBV9 combines with J gene TRBJ1-1; D is possibly TRBD1 (5 bases). CDR1 and CDR2 from the germline V gene are SGDLS and YYNGEE. The V gene lost 3 bases and the J gene lost 7 bases, with 13 bases spanning the gap. The CDR3 contains 13 residues. This CDR3 is CASSASGNLEAFF. CDR3 nucleotide sequence: TGTGCCAGCAGCGCCTCAGGGAACCTTGAAGCTTTCTTT. The whole variable domain, filled in from reference TRBV9 and TRBJ1-1, reads DSGVTQTPKHLITATGQRVTLRCSPRSGDLSVYWYQQSLDQGLQFLIQYYNGEERAKGNILERFSAQQFPDLHSELNLSSLELGDSALYFCASSASGNLEAFFGQGTRLTVV.

CDR3 DNA: TGTGCCTGGAGCGGGGGACTAGCGGTACAAGAGACCCAGTACTTC. Its translation: CAWSGGLAVQETQYF. The V and J genes are TRBV30 and TRBJ2-5; 11 nucleotides agree with TRBD2. The J segment lost 2 bases and the V segment lost 3 bases, leaving 5 bases of the junction unmatched. This CDR3 has 15 amino acids. The germline CDR1 and CDR2 sequences are GTSNPN and SVGIG (reference sequence).

This chain uses TRBV7-2 with TRBJ2-3; 12 positions match TRBD2. Germline CDR1 SGHTA, CDR2 FQGNSA. This CDR3 has 15 amino acids. V gave up 5 bases and J gave up 7 bases; unmatched junction bases: 7. The CDR3 region is CASSDLLAGGYTQYF. In DNA form, the CDR3 reads TGTGCCAGCAGCGACTTACTAGCGGGGGGCTATACGCAGTATTTT.

This sequence joins TRBV6-6 and TRBJ1-2, with D perhaps TRBD1 (5 bases). V lost 6 bases and J lost 5, with 16 bases in between. This CDR3 is 14 amino acids long. Looked up from germline, CDR1 is MNHNY and CDR2 is SVGAGI (reference sequence). CDR3 DNA sequence: TGTGCCAGCAGAAAGATAGGGGTGGGATATGGCTACACCTTC. Translated: CASRKIGVGYGYTF.

This sequence joins TRBV4-2 and TRBJ1-6; D possibly corresponds to TRBD1 (6 bases). V lost 4 bases and J lost 7, with 23 bases in between. The CDR3 extends over 18 amino acids. The germline CDR1 and CDR2 sequences are LGHNA and YNFKEQ. CDR3 in amino acids: CASSPLGRDGGGNSPLHF. The CDR3 coding sequence is TGTGCCAGCAGCCCCCTCGGAAGGGACGGAGGGGGAAATTCACCCCTCCACTTT.

V and J are TRBV4-1 and TRBJ2-1; tentative D call: TRBD1 (5 bases). Germline CDR1 reads MGHRA; CDR2 reads YSYEKL. Trimming removed 1 base at V and 5 bases at J, with 18 bases between. The CDR3 sequence is 17 residues long. The CDR3, as DNA: TGCGCCAGCAGCCAAGCCACAGGTTTTTTTGGGGACAATGAGCAGTTCTTC. It yields the protein CASSQATGFFGDNEQFF.

This clone was picked up a small number of times. The CDR3 loop is CASSTGRDTEAFF. The DNA of the CDR3 is TGTGCCAGTTCAACGGGGAGGGACACTGAAGCTTTCTTT. The chain links TRBV19 to TRBJ1-1; no clear D. This CDR3 comprises 13 residues. V dropped 8 bases and J dropped 3 bases, with 13 bases sitting between them. Germline lookup yields CDR1 LNHDA and CDR2 SQIVND (reference sequence). The complete variable domain, with remaining parts taken from reference TRBV19 and TRBJ1-1, reads DGGITQSPKYLFRKEGQNVTLSCEQNLNHDAMYWYRQDPGQGLRLIYYSQIVNDFQKGDIAEGYSVSREKKESFPLTVTSAQKNPTAFYLCASSTGRDTEAFFGQGTRLTVV.

The gene calls are TRBV7-6 and TRBJ1-2; 8 positions agree with TRBD1. This CDR3 spans 14 amino acids. Germline V lookup: CDR1 SGHVS, CDR2 FNYEAQ. V trimming: 5 bases; J trimming: 8 bases; junction bases outside the gene matches: 10. The CDR3 DNA is TGTGCCAGCAGCCCTCAGGGGGCTTCGGGAGGCTACACCTTC. It encodes CASSPQGASGGYTF.

This chain connects TRBV4-2 to TRBJ2-4; TRBD2 matches at 8 bases. This CDR3 spans 18 amino acids. Losses at the gene ends were 6 bases for V and 8 bases for J; bases not matched to a gene: 21. CDR1 and CDR2 from the germline V gene are LGHNA and YNFKEQ. CDR3 in amino acids: CASRHTGPGGPMGDIQYF. CDR3 coding DNA: TGTGCCAGCAGGCACACAGGACCGGGGGGGCCAATGGGAGACATTCAGTACTTC.

This clone came up once. J is TRBJ2-1 and V is TRBV2; D could derive from TRBD1 or TRBD2 (5 bases each). The CDR3 runs 16 residues. V shed 6 bases and J shed 4 bases, with 19 bases lying between them. Germline-derived CDR1 and CDR2 are SNHLY and FYNNEI. In DNA, the CDR3 is TGTGCCAGCAGCCCAGATAGGGGCGGGTTTTACAATGAGCAGTTCTTC. Translation: CASSPDRGGFYNEQFF.

The rearrangement uses TRBV15 and TRBJ2-5; 10 nucleotides line up with TRBD1. CDR1 is LNHNV, CDR2 YYDKDF, per germline (reference sequence). The CDR3 loop spans 17 amino acids. J lost 5 bases, V lost 0 bases, and 9 bases had no gene match. In DNA form, the CDR3 reads TGTGCCACCAGCAGAGATCAGACAGGGGGCAGAGTGGAGACCCAGTACTTC. Residues: CATSRDQTGGRVETQYF.

The CDR3 region is CASSHTTNLLYGISNTEAFF. CDR3 nucleotide sequence: TGTGCCAGCAGCCATACCACGAACCTCTTATACGGCATCTCGAACACTGAAGCTTTCTTT. The chain recombines TRBV4-2 with TRBJ1-1; D remains unclear. Germline V CDR1 and CDR2: LGHNA, YNFKEQ. Trimming left V 3 bases short and J 1 base short, with 27 bases between. The CDR3 contains 20 residues.

This chain connects TRBV4-1 to TRBJ1-2; D not certain. V lost 4 bases, J lost 4 bases, and 19 bases lay in between. Germline V lookup: CDR1 MGHRA, CDR2 YSYEKL. This CDR3 contains 16 residues. CDR3 sequence (DNA): TGCGCCAGCAGCCCCGGCAGGCCCCTCGGGCGCTATGGCTACACCTTC. This gives the protein CASSPGRPLGRYGYTF.

The chain uses TRBV7-9 and TRBJ1-1; TRBD1 agrees at 12 bases. The CDR3 loop spans 16 amino acids. Germline loops: CDR1 SEHNR, CDR2 FQNEAQ (reference sequence). Trimming cost V 5 bases and J 1 base; bases outside gene matches: 5. The CDR3 reads CASSGDRGPWNTEAFF. CDR3 bases: TGTGCCAGCAGCGGGGACAGGGGGCCTTGGAACACTGAAGCTTTCTTT.

The gene calls are TRBV5-1 and TRBJ2-4; no firm D call. The germline CDR1 and CDR2 sequences are SGHRS and YFSETQ. This CDR3 region has 15 residues. The V gene lost 4 bases and the J gene lost 0 bases, with 11 bases spanning the gap. This CDR3 reads CASSRGRLAKNIQYF. The CDR3 nucleotides read TGCGCCAGCAGCCGAGGACGGTTAGCCAAAAACATTCAGTACTTC.

This chain uses TRBV9 with TRBJ2-2; 8 nucleotides match TRBD1. J gave up 4 bases and V 4 bases, and 9 bases lay outside the gene matches. CDR3 length: 16 amino acids. Per the germline V gene, CDR1 is SGDLS and CDR2 is YYNGEE. CDR3 amino acids: CASSPRQGQGTGELFF. DNA of the CDR3: TGTGCCAGCAGCCCCCGACAGGGGCAAGGCACCGGGGAGCTGTTTTTT.